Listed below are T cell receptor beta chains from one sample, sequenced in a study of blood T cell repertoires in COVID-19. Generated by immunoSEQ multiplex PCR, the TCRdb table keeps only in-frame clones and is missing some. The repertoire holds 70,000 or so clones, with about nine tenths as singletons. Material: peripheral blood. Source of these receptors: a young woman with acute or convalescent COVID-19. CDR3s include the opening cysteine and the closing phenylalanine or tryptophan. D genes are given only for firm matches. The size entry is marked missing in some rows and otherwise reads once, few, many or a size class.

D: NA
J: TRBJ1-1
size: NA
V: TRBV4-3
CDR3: CASSQARVDNTEAFF
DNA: TGCGCCAGCAGCCAAGCTCGGGTAGACAACACTGAAGCTTTCTTT

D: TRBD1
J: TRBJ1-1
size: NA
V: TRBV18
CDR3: CASSPASFSGDRGPEAFF
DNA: TGTGCCAGCTCACCGGCGTCCTTTTCCGGGGACAGGGGGCCTGAAGCTTTCTTT

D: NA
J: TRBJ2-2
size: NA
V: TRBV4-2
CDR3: CASSQGTVNTGELFF
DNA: TGTGCCAGCAGCCAAGGGACAGTCAACACCGGGGAGCTGTTTTTT

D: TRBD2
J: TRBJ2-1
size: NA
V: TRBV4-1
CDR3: CASSQVGGSSNEQFF
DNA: TGCGCCAGCAGCCAAGTAGGCGGGAGTAGCAATGAGCAGTTCTTC

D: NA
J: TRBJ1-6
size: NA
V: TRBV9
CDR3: CASSRLASPYNSPLHF
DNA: TGTGCCAGCTCCCGATTAGCGTCCCCCTATAATTCACCCCTCCACTTT

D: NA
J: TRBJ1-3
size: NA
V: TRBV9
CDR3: CASSPQGTAGNTIYF
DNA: TGTGCCAGCAGCCCCCAGGGCACAGCTGGAAACACCATATATTTT

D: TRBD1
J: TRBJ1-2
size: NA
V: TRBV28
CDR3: CASRSSGTGNYGYTF
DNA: TGTGCCAGCAGATCAAGCGGGACAGGGAACTATGGCTACACCTTC

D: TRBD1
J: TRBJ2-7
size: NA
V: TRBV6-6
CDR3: CASRQGVSSYEQYF
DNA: TGTGCCAGCAGACAGGGGGTAAGCTCCTACGAGCAGTACTTC

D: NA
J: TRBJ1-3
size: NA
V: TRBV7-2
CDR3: CASSLARGSGNTIYF
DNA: TGTGCCAGCAGCTTAGCTCGAGGCTCTGGAAACACCATATATTTT

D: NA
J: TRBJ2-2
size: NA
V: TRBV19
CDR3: CASSPRRGNTGELFF
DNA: TGTGCCAGTAGTCCTCGCAGGGGGAACACCGGGGAGCTGTTTTTT

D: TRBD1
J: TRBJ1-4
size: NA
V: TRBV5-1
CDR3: CASSGSGTGLEKLFF
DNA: TGCGCCAGCAGCGGCTCCGGGACAGGGCTTGAAAAACTGTTTTTT

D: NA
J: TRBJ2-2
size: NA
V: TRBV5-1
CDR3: CASSPPGHRVLLQGELFF
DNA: TGCGCCAGCAGCCCACCGGGACATCGGGTCCTATTGCAGGGGGAGCTGTTTTTT

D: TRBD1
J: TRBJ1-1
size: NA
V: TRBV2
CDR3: CASRTRQGIDTEAFF
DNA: TGTGCCAGCAGGACAAGACAGGGGATAGACACTGAAGCTTTCTTT

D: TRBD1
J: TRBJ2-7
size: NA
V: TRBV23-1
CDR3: CASSQIPGQGIGRSYEQYF
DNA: TGCGCCAGCAGTCAAATTCCGGGACAGGGAATCGGGAGGTCCTACGAGCAGTACTTC

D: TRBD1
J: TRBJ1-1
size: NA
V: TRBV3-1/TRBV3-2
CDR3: CASSQNRGQNTEAFF
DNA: TGTGCCAGCAGCCAAAACAGGGGGCAAAACACTGAAGCTTTCTTT

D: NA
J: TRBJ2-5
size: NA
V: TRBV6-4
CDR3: CAAHIETQYF
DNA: TGTGCCGCTCACATAGAGACCCAGTACTTC

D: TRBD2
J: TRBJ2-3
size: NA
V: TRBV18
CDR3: CASSRGTSGNTDTQYF
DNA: TGTGCCAGCTCACGAGGGACTAGCGGGAACACAGATACGCAGTATTTT

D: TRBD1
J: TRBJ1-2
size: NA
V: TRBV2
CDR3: CATRGGTAINYGYTF
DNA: TGTGCCACTCGGGGCGGGACAGCGATTAACTATGGCTACACCTTC

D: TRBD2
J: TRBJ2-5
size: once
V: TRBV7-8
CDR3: CASSRGTSGAGETQYF
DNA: TGTGCCAGCAGCCGAGGGACTAGCGGGGCGGGTGAGACCCAGTACTTC

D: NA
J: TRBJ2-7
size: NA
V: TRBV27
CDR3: CASSSSTDYEQYF
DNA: TGTGCCAGCAGTTCCTCGACAGACTACGAGCAGTACTTC

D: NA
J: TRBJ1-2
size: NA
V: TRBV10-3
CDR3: CASTREVNYGYTF
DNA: TGTGCCAGCACCAGGGAAGTCAACTATGGCTACACCTTC

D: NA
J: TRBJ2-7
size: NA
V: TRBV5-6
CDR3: CASSLDSEQYF
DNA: TGTGCCAGCAGCTTGGACAGCGAGCAGTACTTC

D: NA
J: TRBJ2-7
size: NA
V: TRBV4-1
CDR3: CASSQNSGATYEQYF
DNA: TGCGCCAGCAGCCAAAATAGTGGGGCAACCTACGAGCAGTACTTC

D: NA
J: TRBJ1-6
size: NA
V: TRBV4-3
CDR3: CASSQGQGYNSPLHF
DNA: TGCGCCAGCAGCCAAGGTCAGGGTTATAATTCACCCCTCCACTTT

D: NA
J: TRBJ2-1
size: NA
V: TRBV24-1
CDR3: CATSRVVISEFF
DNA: TGTGCCACCAGCAGGGTTGTAATTAGTGAGTTCTTC

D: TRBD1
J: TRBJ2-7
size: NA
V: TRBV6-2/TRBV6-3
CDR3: CASSRTGGKYEQYF
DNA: TGTGCCAGCAGTAGGACAGGGGGAAAATACGAGCAGTACTTC

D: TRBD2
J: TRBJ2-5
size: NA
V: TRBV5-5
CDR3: CASSWVLGGSTQETQYF
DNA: TGTGCCAGCAGCTGGGTTTTGGGCGGGAGTACTCAAGAGACCCAGTACTTC

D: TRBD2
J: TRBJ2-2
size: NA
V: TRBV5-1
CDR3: CASSSSGLAAGELFF
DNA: TGCGCCAGCAGCTCATCAGGGCTAGCGGCCGGGGAGCTGTTTTTT

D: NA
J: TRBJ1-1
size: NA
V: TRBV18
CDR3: CASSPGSGVNTEAFF
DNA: TGTGCCAGCTCACCAGGGAGCGGGGTGAACACTGAAGCTTTCTTT

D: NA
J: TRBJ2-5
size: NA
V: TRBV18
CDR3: CASSLNAGDQETQYF
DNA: TGTGCCAGCTCATTAAACGCCGGGGACCAAGAGACCCAGTACTTC

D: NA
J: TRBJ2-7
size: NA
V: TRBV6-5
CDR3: CASSGLASYEQYF
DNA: TGTGCCAGCAGCGGGCTAGCGTCCTACGAGCAGTACTTC

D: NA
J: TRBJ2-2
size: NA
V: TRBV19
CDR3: CASSIVATFAITGELFF
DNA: TGTGCCAGTAGTATAGTAGCGACCTTCGCGATCACCGGGGAGCTGTTTTTT

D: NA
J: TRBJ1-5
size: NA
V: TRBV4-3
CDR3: CASSQGLGAVNQPQHF
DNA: TGCGCCAGCAGCCAAGGTCTGGGGGCTGTTAATCAGCCCCAGCATTTT

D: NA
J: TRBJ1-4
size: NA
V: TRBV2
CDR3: CASSYRFSTATNEKLFF
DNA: TGTGCCAGCAGCTACAGATTCTCTACTGCAACTAATGAAAAACTGTTTTTT

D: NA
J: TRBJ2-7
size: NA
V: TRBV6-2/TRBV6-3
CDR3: CASSYSAGIDEQYF
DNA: TGTGCCAGCAGTTACTCTGCGGGAATTGACGAGCAGTACTTC

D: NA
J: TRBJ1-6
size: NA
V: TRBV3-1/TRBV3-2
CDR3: CASSQGVTRTIYNSPLHF
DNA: TGTGCCAGCAGCCAAGGGGTGACTCGGACTATCTATAATTCACCCCTCCACTTT

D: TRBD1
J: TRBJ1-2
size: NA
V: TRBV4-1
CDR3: CASSQDRGYGYTF
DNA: TGCGCCAGCAGCCAGGACAGGGGCTATGGCTACACCTTC

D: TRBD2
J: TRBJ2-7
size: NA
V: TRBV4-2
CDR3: CASSQDGTGGSYEQYF
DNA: TGTGCCAGCAGCCAAGATGGAACCGGGGGGTCCTACGAGCAGTACTTC

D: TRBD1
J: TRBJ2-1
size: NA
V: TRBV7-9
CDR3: CASSPRDSPYNEQFF
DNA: TGTGCCAGCAGCCCCCGGGACAGCCCCTACAATGAGCAGTTCTTC

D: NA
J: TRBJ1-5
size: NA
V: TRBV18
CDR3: CASSPNRSNQPQHF
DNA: TGTGCCAGCTCACCAAACAGGAGCAATCAGCCCCAGCATTTT

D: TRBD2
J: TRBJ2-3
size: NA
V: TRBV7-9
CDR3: CASSTWGSGADTQYF
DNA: TGTGCCAGCAGCACGTGGGGGAGCGGGGCAGATACGCAGTATTTT

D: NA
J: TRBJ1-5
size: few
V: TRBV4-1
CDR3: CASSKDSGNQPQHF
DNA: TGCGCCAGCAGCAAGGACAGCGGAAATCAGCCCCAGCATTTT

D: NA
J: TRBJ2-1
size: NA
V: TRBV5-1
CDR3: CASSPNGNTYNEQFF
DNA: TGCGCCAGCAGCCCGAACGGGAACACCTACAATGAGCAGTTCTTC

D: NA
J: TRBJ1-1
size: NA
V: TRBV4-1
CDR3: CASSQRTRGKAEAFF
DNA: TGCGCCAGCAGCCAACGGACGAGAGGGAAGGCTGAAGCTTTCTTT

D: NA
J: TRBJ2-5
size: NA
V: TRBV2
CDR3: CASSHYSRGKQETQYF
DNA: TGTGCCAGCAGTCACTATTCCAGGGGTAAACAAGAGACCCAGTACTTC

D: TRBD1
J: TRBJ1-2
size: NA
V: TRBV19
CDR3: CASNRDRASGGYTF
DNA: TGTGCCAGTAACCGGGACAGGGCTTCGGGTGGCTACACCTTC